This entry features one T cell receptor beta chain sequence. What it binds is not known. Whole-study findings and limits: The larger-cohort validation was restricted to a single TCR beta V-J rearrangement rather than whole repertoires. Tumor memory CD4+ T cell TCR gene usage clustered with blood and lymph node memory CD4+ cells and lymph node naive CD4+ cells. Tumor Treg TCRs overlapped most with tumor naive CD4+ cells.

Tregs were sorted as CD4+CD25+CD127-/low cells. Constant-region reverse primers amplified full-length variable regions, followed by semi-nested Nested Universal Primer A PCR. Each CDR3 protein gets one entry after TCRdb re-called the 5' RACE reads with MiXCR. Of fewer than 75,000 distinct CDR3 sequences listed, less than 30% are singletons. The origin of this receptor is a female donor with breast cancer. Sequencing was done on a sample of tumor-infiltrating Tregs sorted from the breast tumor.

CDR3 amino acids: CASSRYGTGRDNEQFF. In nucleotides, the CDR3 is TGTGCCAGCAGCAGATACGGGACTGGCCGTGACAATGAGCAGTTCTTC. The chain has TRBV4-2 and TRBJ2-1, with a possible D match to TRBD2 (6 bases). Germline CDR1 is LGHNA and CDR2 is YNFKEQ. Trimming stripped 5 bases from V and 5 bases from J, with 19 bases between. CDR3 length equals 16 residues.